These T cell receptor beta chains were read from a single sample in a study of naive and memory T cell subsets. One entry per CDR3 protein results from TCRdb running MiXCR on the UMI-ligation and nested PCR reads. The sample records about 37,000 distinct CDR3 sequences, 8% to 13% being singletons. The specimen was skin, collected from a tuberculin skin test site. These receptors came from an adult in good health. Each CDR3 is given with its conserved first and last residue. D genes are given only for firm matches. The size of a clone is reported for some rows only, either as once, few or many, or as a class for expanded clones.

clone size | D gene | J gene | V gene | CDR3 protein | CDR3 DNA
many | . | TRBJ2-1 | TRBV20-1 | CSARDKLGWEQFF | TGCAGTGCTAGAGACAAACTAGGGTGGGAGCAGTTCTTC
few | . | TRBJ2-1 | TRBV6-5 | CASRTGLVNEQFF | TGTGCCAGCAGAACAGGCTTGGTCAATGAGCAGTTCTTC
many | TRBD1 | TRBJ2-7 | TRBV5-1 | CASSVDRAYEQYF | TGCGCCAGCAGCGTGGACAGGGCCTACGAGCAGTACTTC
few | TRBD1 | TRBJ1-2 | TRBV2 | CASIMDRGRGGNGYTF | TGTGCCAGCATAATGGACAGGGGGCGTGGTGGAAATGGCTACACCTTC
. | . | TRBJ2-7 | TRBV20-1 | CSASWAGSYEQYF | TGCAGTGCTAGTTGGGCAGGCAGCTACGAGCAGTACTTC
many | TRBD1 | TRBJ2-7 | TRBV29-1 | CSVKRQGAGEQYF | TGCAGCGTTAAGCGGCAGGGGGCAGGCGAGCAGTACTTC
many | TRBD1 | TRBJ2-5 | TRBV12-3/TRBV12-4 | CASSPGQGWYQETQYF | TGTGCCAGCAGCCCCGGACAGGGATGGTACCAAGAGACCCAGTACTTC
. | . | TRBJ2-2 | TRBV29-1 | CSVGSQGFGGELFF | TGCAGCGTGGGGAGCCAGGGCTTTGGCGGGGAGCTGTTTTTT
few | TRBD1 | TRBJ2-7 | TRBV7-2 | CASSLDRSSYEQYF | TGTGCCAGCAGCTTGGACAGGTCTTCCTACGAGCAGTACTTC
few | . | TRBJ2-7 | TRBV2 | CASSEGTYSSYEQYF | TGTGCCAGCAGTGAAGGGACTTACAGCTCCTACGAGCAGTACTTC
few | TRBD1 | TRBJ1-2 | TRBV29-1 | CSVESSGRRGLGYTF | TGCAGCGTTGAAAGTTCGGGGCGCAGGGGGCTTGGCTACACCTTC
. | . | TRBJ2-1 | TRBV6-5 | CASSYQGRRSSYNEQFF | TGTGCCAGCAGTTACCAGGGACGGAGAAGCTCCTACAATGAGCAGTTCTTC
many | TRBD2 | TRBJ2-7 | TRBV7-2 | CASSNELAGGLYEQYF | TGTGCCAGCAGCAACGAGTTAGCGGGGGGGCTCTACGAGCAGTACTTC